This T cell receptor beta chain comes out of a study of OX40 agonist ivuxolimab in advanced cancers. Study at large: One hepatocellular carcinoma and two cutaneous melanoma patients partially responded. Study outcomes and limitations: Relative to CD4+, CD8+ T cells held more expanded clones on average. Not determined was the antigen specificity of the expanded peripheral T cells.

Sequenced by immunoSEQ multiplex PCR; TCRdb stores in-frame clones only, minus some. In the table there are 50,000 to 55,000 clones, 80% to 90% of which are singletons. V shed 5 bases, J shed 4 bases, and the junction held 18 bases outside the gene matches. Germline assignment: CDR1 SGHTA and CDR2 FQGNSA. The CDR3 totals 19 residues. Blood got drawn at baseline, again on cycle 4 day 1, and then on cycle 7 day 1. For this clone: The antigen is not known.

The specimen comprised CD4+ or CD8+ T cells sorted from blood, sampled in a trial of the OX40 agonist ivuxolimab. The clonotype originates from an adult with an advanced solid tumor such as melanoma, head and neck, liver or kidney cancer. The chain joins TRBV7-2 to TRBJ2-1; 9 bases agree with TRBD1. Written as DNA, the CDR3 is TGTGCCAGCAGCGGAGGGACAGGGAGCCCCTCATACCAATACAATGAGCAGTTCTTC. This encodes CASSGGTGSPSYQYNEQFF.